Listed here are 28 T cell receptor beta chains from one sample, sequenced in a study of blood T cell repertoires in COVID-19. Data came from immunoSEQ multiplex PCR; TCRdb stores just in-frame clones and leaves some out. Here the sample spans about 200,000 clones, around 80% being singletons. The sequencing sample was made of peripheral blood. The origin of the receptors is a man aged 55 to 70 with acute or convalescent COVID-19.

V is TRBV5-1 and J is TRBJ2-1, with 9 bases identical to TRBD1. The CDR3 extends over 17 amino acids. With V trimmed by 3 bases and J by 5 bases, 12 bases remained unmatched. Looked up from germline, CDR1 is SGHRS and CDR2 is YFSETQ. CDR3 DNA sequence: TGCGCCAGCAGCTCCGAGGCCCCGGGACAGGGAAACAATGAGCAGTTCTTC. This gives the protein CASSSEAPGQGNNEQFF.

The chain uses TRBV13 and TRBJ2-3, with TRBD2 matching over 11 bases. The CDR3 has 14 residues. Trimming at V came to 4 bases and at J to 4 bases, leaving 1 base not matched to a gene. CDR1 is PRHDT and CDR2 is FYEKMQ in the germline V gene (reference sequence). The CDR3 here is CASSYSGGADTQYF. In DNA, the CDR3 is TGTGCCAGCAGCTATAGCGGGGGGGCAGATACGCAGTATTTT.

This rearrangement joins TRBV19 to TRBJ2-2; D may be TRBD1 (5 bases). CDR3 length equals 14 residues. V was clipped by 3 bases and J by 5 bases, with 10 bases between them. In germline, CDR1 is LNHDA, CDR2 SQIVND (reference sequence). CDR3 nucleotide sequence: TGTGCCAGTAGTATCTTTCAGGGAACCGGGGAGCTGTTTTTT. This encodes CASSIFQGTGELFF.

The V gene is TRBV2, the J gene TRBJ1-4, with 9 bases fitting TRBD1. Germline V lookup: CDR1 SNHLY, CDR2 FYNNEI. The CDR3 consists of 15 residues. V lost 7 bases, J lost 3 bases, and 6 bases stayed unmatched. The CDR3 DNA is TGTGCCAGCATCATGACAGGGGGGGCTAATGAAAAACTGTTTTTT. It yields the protein CASIMTGGANEKLFF.

The genes are TRBV5-1 and TRBJ2-2; maybe TRBD1 (5 bases). V lost 4 bases, J lost 4 bases, and 14 bases lay in between. The CDR3 has 15 residues. Germline V gives CDR1 SGHRS, CDR2 YFSETQ. CDR3: CASSPDRTLTGELFF. CDR3 nucleotides: TGCGCCAGCAGCCCCGACAGAACCCTCACCGGGGAGCTGTTTTTT.

The CDR3 protein is CASSETGNQPQHF. The DNA of the CDR3 is TGTGCCAGCAGCGAGACAGGGAATCAGCCCCAGCATTTT. This rearrangement joins TRBV12-3 or TRBV12-4 to TRBJ1-5, with 7 bases that match TRBD1. V lost 6 bases, J lost 4 bases, and 3 bases stayed unmatched. The length of the CDR3 is 13 residues.

The chain links TRBV21-1 to TRBJ1-6; the DNA was not compared with TRBD1, the D call given in the table. TRBV21-1 is given as a pseudogene. The CDR3 is made up of 17 amino acids. In nucleotides, the CDR3 is TGTGCCAGCAGCAAAGAGGATCGGACAGGGTGTAATTCACCCCTCCACTTT. This gives the protein CASSKEDRTGCNSPLHF.

This sequence joins TRBV3-1 (or the pseudogene TRBV3-2) and TRBJ1-4; D remains ambiguous. Trimming cost V 1 base and J 7 bases, with 13 bases left between them. Germline-derived CDR1 and CDR2 are LGHDT and YNNKEL (reference sequence). CDR3 length: 15 amino acids. This CDR3 reads CASSQASLGSEKLFF. The CDR3 DNA is TGTGCCAGCAGCCAAGCTAGTCTCGGCAGTGAAAAACTGTTTTTT.

The V call is TRBV11-2, the J call TRBJ2-3; 7 bases fit TRBD2. The CDR3 runs 17 residues. Losses at the gene ends were 1 base for V and 1 base for J; bases not matched to a gene: 8. Looked up from germline, CDR1 is SGHAT and CDR2 is FQNNGV. This CDR3 reads CASSLGRGGSGTDTQYF. CDR3 DNA: TGTGCCAGCAGCTTAGGTCGGGGCGGGAGCGGCACAGATACGCAGTATTTT.

The sample holds a few counts of this clone. This CDR3 reads CASSWGTNNEQFF. The CDR3, as DNA: TGTGCCAGCAGCTGGGGGACTAACAATGAGCAGTTCTTC. The rearrangement joins TRBV7-9 to TRBJ2-1; TRBD2 agrees at 7 bases. The J segment lost 5 bases and the V segment lost 4 bases, leaving 2 bases of the junction unmatched. The CDR3 consists of 13 residues. CDR1 SEHNR and CDR2 FQNEAQ come from the germline V gene (reference sequence).

The chain joins TRBV6-1 to TRBJ2-3; the match to TRBD2 covers 12 bases. The CDR3 covers 15 residues. Trimming at V came to 3 bases and at J to 5 bases, leaving 3 bases not matched to a gene. The V gene's germline CDR1 is MNHNS and CDR2 SASEGT. The CDR3 nucleotides read TGTGCCAGCAGTGAGACTAGCGGGAGACAAGATACGCAGTATTTT. It encodes CASSETSGRQDTQYF.

This rearrangement joins TRBV7-3 to TRBJ2-2; TRBD2 agrees at 7 bases. CDR3 length: 15 amino acids. V gave up 5 bases and J gave up 0 bases; unmatched junction bases: 3. Looked up from germline, CDR1 is SGHTA and CDR2 is FQGTGA. In DNA, the CDR3 is TGTGCCAGCAGCCCACTAGCGACGAACACCGGGGAGCTGTTTTTT. Its protein is CASSPLATNTGELFF.

The V call is TRBV24-1, the J call TRBJ1-5; perhaps TRBD1 as D (5 bases). CDR3 size: 16 residues. CDR1 and CDR2 from the germline V gene are KGHDR and SFDVKD. Trimming took 2 bases from V and 4 from J, leaving 14 bases between them. The CDR3 sequence: CATSDYSWGGNQPQHF. The CDR3 coding sequence is TGTGCCACCAGTGATTATAGTTGGGGGGGGAATCAGCCCCAGCATTTT.

The CDR3 DNA reads TGTGCCAGCAGCTCCCCGGGACAGATGTACGAGCAGTACTTC. This translates into CASSSPGQMYEQYF. V usage is TRBV7-9 and J usage is TRBJ2-7; 7 nucleotides agree with TRBD1. V was clipped by 4 bases and J by 4 bases; unmatched bases: 7. The length of the CDR3 is 14 residues. In germline, CDR1 is SEHNR, CDR2 FQNEAQ (reference sequence).

The V gene is TRBV2, the J gene TRBJ2-3, with TRBD1 identical over 10 bases. Germline V gene lookup returns CDR1 SNHLY and CDR2 FYNNEI. V dropped 3 bases and J dropped 4; count of bases not matched to a gene: 4. The CDR3 length is 15 residues. The CDR3 DNA is TGTGCCAGCAGTGAGCACGGACAGGGGGCAGATACGCAGTATTTT. Encoded protein: CASSEHGQGADTQYF. The variable domain in full, with the rest retrieved from reference TRBV2 and TRBJ2-3, is EPEVTQTPSHQVTQMGQEVILRCVPISNHLYFYWYRQILGQKVEFLVSFYNNEISEKSEIFDDQFSVERPDGSNFTLKIRSTKLEDSAMYFCASSEHGQGADTQYFGPGTRLTVL.

The V and J genes are TRBV21-1 and TRBJ1-2. TRBV21-1 is a pseudogene. There are 16 residues in the CDR3. This CDR3 reads CASSKELPRGAYGYTF. Here the CDR3 DNA reads TGTGCCAGCAGCAAAGAGCTCCCTCGGGGTGCCTATGGCTACACCTTC.

The genes are TRBV10-1 and TRBJ2-1, with D possibly matching TRBD2 (5 bases). Per germline, CDR1 WNHNN and CDR2 SYGVQD (reference sequence). The CDR3 extends over 13 amino acids. V lost 10 bases and J 6 bases, leaving 16 bases between the germline ends. The CDR3 nucleotides are TGCGCCACCCTACCTTGGGGAGTCAATGAGCAGTTCTTC. This encodes CATLPWGVNEQFF.

V and J are TRBV6-1 and TRBJ1-3, with unresolved D. The CDR3 totals 13 residues. The V gene lost 1 base and the J gene lost 4 bases, with 5 bases spanning the gap. Germline CDR1 MNHNS, CDR2 SASEGT. The CDR3 sequence is CASSEVQGNTIYF. The DNA of the CDR3 is TGTGCCAGCAGTGAAGTTCAAGGAAACACCATATATTTT.

J is TRBJ2-7 and V is TRBV2; maybe TRBD1 (5 bases). This CDR3 has 12 residues. V lost 7 bases to trimming and J lost 1 base, with 8 bases between them. Germline V lookup: CDR1 SNHLY, CDR2 FYNNEI. The CDR3 loop reads CASTAGSYEQYF. The CDR3 DNA reads TGTGCCAGCACAGCAGGGTCCTACGAGCAGTACTTC.

In its sample, this clone was seen a few times. The chain employs TRBV6-5 and TRBJ2-2, with D maybe TRBD2 (6 bases). The ends were cut back, 7 bases at V and 8 bases at J, with 17 bases in the middle. Germline-derived CDR1 and CDR2 are MNHEY and SVGAGI. The CDR3 has 14 amino acids. The CDR3: CASIPTTGAGELFF. The CDR3, as DNA: TGTGCCAGCATCCCAACGACGGGAGCTGGGGAGCTGTTTTTT.

J is TRBJ1-2 and V is TRBV4-3; 7 bases are a match to TRBD1. The V gene's germline CDR1 is LGHNA and CDR2 YSLEER. V dropped 1 base and J dropped 2; count of bases not matched to a gene: 7. This CDR3 is 16 amino acids long. The CDR3 spells CASSQVGPDRNYGYTF. CDR3 DNA sequence: TGCGCCAGCAGCCAAGTTGGTCCGGACAGGAACTATGGCTACACCTTC.

The chain carries TRBV25-1 and TRBJ1-2; a weak D match, TRBD1 (6 bases). V was cut by 2 bases and J by 4 bases, with 8 bases left in between. The CDR3 loop spans 13 amino acids. Germline V lookup: CDR1 MGHDK, CDR2 SYGVNS. CDR3 residues: CASSEIQGYGYTF. CDR3 in DNA: TGTGCCAGCAGTGAAATACAGGGCTATGGCTACACCTTC.

The genes are TRBV6-5 and TRBJ1-5; maybe TRBD1 (5 bases). Germline CDR1 reads MNHEY; CDR2 reads SVGAGI. Trimming removed 8 bases from V and 5 bases from J, with 16 bases in between. This CDR3 spans 14 amino acids. The CDR3 DNA reads TGTGCCAGCGGTTCGGGGGATGGTTATCAGCCCCAGCATTTT. This encodes CASGSGDGYQPQHF.

This clone was observed once. The V and J genes are TRBV18 and TRBJ1-1, with 8 bases that match TRBD1. CDR1 KGHSH and CDR2 LQKENI come from the germline V gene. The CDR3 is made up of 15 amino acids. Unmatched junction bases numbered 14, after V lost 4 bases and J lost 10 bases. As DNA, the CDR3 is TGTGCCAGCTCACAGGATAATTTCAGGGGGCAGGGAGCTTTCTTT. It specifies CASSQDNFRGQGAFF.

V and J are TRBV6-5 and TRBJ1-2; possible D gene TRBD1, 6 bases. The CDR3 length is 11 residues. Germline CDR1 MNHEY, CDR2 SVGAGI. Between the trimmed V and J ends, which lost 11 bases and 6 bases, there was a span of 13 bases. CDR3 sequence reads: CAAAGADGYTF. The CDR3 bases are TGTGCCGCCGCGGGGGCTGATGGCTACACCTTC.

This clone was counted only a few times. The chain has TRBV13 and TRBJ2-1; 7 bases align to TRBD2. The CDR3 is 14 amino acids. V dropped 0 bases and J dropped 8; count of bases not matched to a gene: 4. CDR1 is PRHDT, CDR2 FYEKMQ, per germline (reference sequence). CDR3 sequence (DNA): TGTGCCAGCAGCTTAGGCGGGAGGAATGATGAGCAGTTCTTC. Translation gives CASSLGGRNDEQFF.

This chain joins TRBV10-3 and TRBJ1-5, with D perhaps TRBD1 (5 bases). Germline CDR1 reads ENHRY; CDR2 reads SYGVKD. The CDR3 sequence is 13 residues long. Trimming cost V 8 bases and J 4 bases, with 12 bases left between them. The CDR3 is CAIGGDRNQPQHF. The CDR3 coding sequence is TGTGCCATCGGGGGGGATCGTAATCAGCCCCAGCATTTT.

The chain employs TRBV12-5 and TRBJ1-5; 7 bases align to TRBD1. J was trimmed by 4 bases and V by 2 bases; bases with no gene match: 5. The CDR3 extends over 15 amino acids. Germline CDR1 is LGHNT and CDR2 is FRNRAP. CDR3 sequence: CASGLSQGWNQPQHF. The CDR3 bases are TGTGCTAGTGGTTTGTCACAGGGGTGGAATCAGCCCCAGCATTTT.